The present TCR beta chain was sequenced within a study of circulating and synovial CD4+ cells in juvenile arthritis. TCRdb's table, derived via immunoSEQ multiplex PCR, lists solely in-frame clones and lacks some. The table shows just over 35,000 clones, with about 94% occurring only once. In the case of this clone: What it binds is unknown.

The ends were cut back, 3 bases at V and 2 bases at J, with 13 bases in the middle. CDR1 and CDR2 from the germline V gene are MNHNS and SASEGT. The CDR3 covers 15 residues. Study conclusions and caveats: Compared with bulk blood, circulating pathogenic-like lymphocytes shared substantially more CDR3 sequences with synovial T cells. T cell genome counts differed by at least an order of magnitude between CPL and CD4 samples. Circulating pathogenic-like and bulk T cells looked alike by Vbeta family usage.

This sequence joins TRBV6-1 and TRBJ1-2; D may be TRBD1 (5 bases). This TCR derives from a human donor with juvenile idiopathic arthritis. The sample comprised CD4+ T cells from blood. The CDR3 region has the DNA TGTGCCAGCAGTGAGCCGACAGATCCCAACTATGGCTACACCTTC. Translated, it gives CASSEPTDPNYGYTF.